The 8 T cell receptor beta chains in this list originate from one sample, sequenced in a study of Ad26.COV2.S vaccination and SARS-CoV-2 variants (dated by TCRdb to the early 2020s). Library preparation was by the immunoSEQ multiplex PCR assay. TCRdb limited this immuneACCESS table to in-frame rearrangements with V and J called. A share of clones is missing; checked studies link under half to unresolved V genes, and the rest is unexplained. The sample table contains over 350,000 clones; only one count was recorded for 75% to 90% of them. Together, the top ten hold roughly 3.2% of the sample. Interpreted using the paper, the treatment or condition label stands for: about 20 received Ad26.COV2.S at low or high dose, single or two shots; several received placebo; per-sample allocation not given. Repertoires of vaccine and placebo recipients were sequenced from samples taken on day 63 after the first injection.

Sequenced material: peripheral blood, taken in a trial of Ad26.COV2.S vaccine versus placebo. The receptors stem from a person between 18 and 65 years old who received the Ad26.COV2.S COVID-19 vaccine or a placebo.

This clone was seen once. V is TRBV5-1 and J is TRBJ2-2, with a possible D match to TRBD2 (6 bases). Germline V gene data show CDR1 as SGHRS and CDR2 as YFSETQ. The CDR3 spans 16 residues. Trimming left V 0 bases short and J 2 bases short, with 11 bases between. The DNA of the CDR3 is TGCGCCAGCAGCTTGGACGGCGGGATTAACACCGGGGAGCTGTTTTTT. The encoded protein is CASSLDGGINTGELFF.

J is TRBJ1-1 and V is TRBV5-4; TRBD1 is a possible D gene (5 bases). Trimming cost V 2 bases and J 1 base, with 9 bases left between them. Germline CDR1 and CDR2: SGHNT and YYREEE (reference sequence). The CDR3 extends over 14 amino acids. CDR3 amino acids: CASSFGTANTEAFF. In nucleotides, the CDR3 is TGTGCCAGCAGCTTCGGGACGGCGAACACTGAAGCTTTCTTT.

This rearrangement joins TRBV4-3 to TRBJ2-7; D is unresolved. The V gene lost 0 bases and the J gene lost 2 bases, with 5 bases spanning the gap. Germline V gene data show CDR1 as LGHNA and CDR2 as YSLEER. This CDR3 contains 13 residues. For the CDR3, the DNA is TGCGCCAGCAGCCAAGAAACTCCCTACGAGCAGTACTTC. It codes for CASSQETPYEQYF.

The chain combines TRBV6-6 with TRBJ2-7, with 7 bases matching TRBD1. Germline assignment: CDR1 MNHNY and CDR2 SVGAGI (reference sequence). V shed 8 bases, J shed 2 bases, and the junction held 6 bases outside the gene matches. This CDR3 has 13 amino acids. The CDR3 loop reads CASEQGPTYEQYF. In nucleotides, the CDR3 is TGTGCCAGCGAACAGGGGCCAACCTACGAGCAGTACTTC.

The chain links TRBV27 to TRBJ1-1; possibly TRBD1 for D (5 bases). Germline CDR1 is MNHEY and CDR2 is SMNVEV (reference sequence). Trimming removed 8 bases at V and 5 bases at J, with 24 bases between. CDR3 length equals 16 residues. The CDR3 here is CASREGGGWRGTEAFF. CDR3 coding DNA: TGTGCCAGCCGCGAAGGCGGTGGATGGAGGGGTACTGAAGCTTTCTTT.

The J gene is TRBJ2-3, the V gene TRBV18; D possibly corresponds to TRBD1 (6 bases). CDR1 is KGHSH, CDR2 LQKENI, per germline. Trimming pared 2 bases from V and 6 bases from J, leaving 12 bases between. This CDR3 comprises 14 residues. The CDR3 here is CASSPRQAQDTQYF. Written as DNA, the CDR3 is TGTGCCAGCTCACCAAGACAGGCCCAGGATACGCAGTATTTT.

This chain connects TRBV30 to TRBJ2-5; no definite D call. The CDR3 loop spans 11 amino acids. Germline loops: CDR1 GTSNPN, CDR2 SVGIG (reference sequence). Trimming took 3 bases from V and 2 from J, leaving 4 bases between them. As DNA, the CDR3 is TGTGCCTGGAGCGAGCAAGAGACCCAGTACTTC. Translated: CAWSEQETQYF.

The chain carries TRBV30 and TRBJ2-1; D is unresolved. Germline V CDR1 and CDR2: GTSNPN, SVGIG (reference sequence). This CDR3 is built from 14 residues. Between the trimmed V and J ends, which lost 2 bases and 4 bases, there was a span of 12 bases. The chain's CDR3 is CAWSRAHRYNEQFF. The DNA of the CDR3 is TGTGCCTGGAGTAGAGCACACCGTTACAATGAGCAGTTCTTC.